Below, 27 T cell receptor beta chains from the same sample are listed, as sequenced in a study of shared clonotypes between healthy human individuals. TCRdb's copy holds only in-frame clones and misses some; the assay was immunoSEQ multiplex PCR. The table shows over 700,000 clones, with roughly 72% occurring only once. Source material: memory CD4+ T cells sorted from blood. Subset here: CD45RA-negative fraction. These receptors originate from a woman in her twenties or thirties in good health.

The V gene is TRBV4-1, the J gene TRBJ1-4, with D possibly being TRBD1 (6 bases). CDR1 and CDR2 from the germline V gene are MGHRA and YSYEKL. This CDR3 region has 14 residues. Trimming cost V 6 bases and J 5 bases, with 13 bases left between them. The CDR3 sequence: CASSQQGPNEKLFF. CDR3 sequence (DNA): TGCGCCAGCAGTCAACAGGGTCCGAATGAAAAACTGTTTTTT.

The CDR3 region has the DNA TGTGCCAGCAGCCCGGCCGACTACGAGCAGTACTTC. Amino acids: CASSPADYEQYF. The chain links TRBV11-2 to TRBJ2-7; no firm D call. This CDR3 contains 12 residues. Trimming removed 5 bases at V and 3 bases at J, with 8 bases between. Germline CDR1 reads SGHAT; CDR2 reads FQNNGV.

The chain recombines TRBV19 with TRBJ2-7; 7 bases are shared with TRBD1. V was pared by 4 bases and J by 1 base, with 10 bases of the junction left unmatched. Germline values: CDR1 LNHDA, CDR2 SQIVND (reference sequence). The CDR3 spans 16 residues. The CDR3 nucleotides read TGTGCCAGTAGTAACCACCGACAGGGACGATCCTACGAGCAGTACTTC. This sequence encodes CASSNHRQGRSYEQYF. Based on the CDR3 plus reference TRBV19 and TRBJ2-7, the full variable domain is DGGITQSPKYLFRKEGQNVTLSCEQNLNHDAMYWYRQDPGQGLRLIYYSQIVNDFQKGDIAEGYSVSREKKESFPLTVTSAQKNPTAFYLCASSNHRQGRSYEQYFGPGTRLTVT.

The rearrangement uses TRBV11-1 and TRBJ2-3, with D maybe TRBD1 (5 bases). With 5 bases removed from V and 2 bases from J, the gap between germline ends came to 11 bases. The CDR3 contains 14 residues. CDR1 is SGHAT and CDR2 is FQDESV in the germline V gene (reference sequence). DNA of the CDR3: TGTGCCAGCAGCGCCGACAGTTTCACAGATACGCAGTATTTT. This translates into CASSADSFTDTQYF.

J is TRBJ2-1 and V is TRBV28; 11 bases map to TRBD2. The V and J ends lost 3 bases and 5 bases, in that order; junction bases with no gene match: 3. The germline gives CDR1 MDHEN, CDR2 SYDVKM. CDR3 length equals 15 residues. The CDR3 nucleotides are TGTGCCAGCAGTTTTCCGACTAGCGGGAACAATGAGCAGTTCTTC. It specifies CASSFPTSGNNEQFF. The whole variable domain, filled in from reference TRBV28 and TRBJ2-1, reads DVKVTQSSRYLVKRTGEKVFLECVQDMDHENMFWYRQDPGLGLRLIYFSYDVKMKEKGDIPEGYSVSREKKERFSLILESASTNQTSMYLCASSFPTSGNNEQFFGPGTRLTVL.

This chain uses TRBV6-6 with TRBJ2-7; D gene uncertain. V was clipped by 2 bases and J by 2 bases, with 13 bases between them. The CDR3 loop spans 15 amino acids. Germline V gives CDR1 MNHNY, CDR2 SVGAGI (reference sequence). Here the CDR3 DNA reads TGTGCCAGCAGTTACGGCACGGACCGGACCTACGAGCAGTACTTC. The encoded protein is CASSYGTDRTYEQYF.

This clone was counted once. The chain employs TRBV18 and TRBJ2-6; 7 positions agree with TRBD1. The CDR3 extends over 16 amino acids. Per the germline V gene, CDR1 is KGHSH and CDR2 is LQKENI. Trimming cost V 2 bases and J 2 bases; bases outside gene matches: 3. CDR3 DNA: TGTGCCAGCTCACCAGAGGGGGCAGCTGGGGCCAACGTCCTGACTTTC. It encodes CASSPEGAAGANVLTF.

The rearrangement links TRBV6-5 to TRBJ2-2; D may be TRBD2 (6 bases). Trimming removed 4 bases at V and 3 bases at J, with 12 bases between. The CDR3 sequence is 15 residues long. Per germline, CDR1 MNHEY and CDR2 SVGAGI. The CDR3 sequence is CASSLLAAHTGELFF. The CDR3 DNA is TGTGCCAGCAGTTTATTAGCGGCCCACACCGGGGAGCTGTTTTTT.

V is TRBV19 and J is TRBJ1-2; D is undetermined. Between the trimmed V and J ends, which lost 7 bases and 2 bases, there was a span of 17 bases. The CDR3 is 15 amino acids. Germline CDR1 LNHDA, CDR2 SQIVND (reference sequence). This chain's CDR3 is CASTLLLQKNYGYTF. The CDR3, as DNA: TGTGCCAGTACCCTCCTCCTACAGAAGAACTATGGCTACACCTTC.

The chain has TRBV18 and TRBJ1-1, with no clear D. The CDR3 loop spans 15 amino acids. Germline lookup yields CDR1 KGHSH and CDR2 LQKENI. The ends were cut back, 4 bases at V and 3 bases at J, with 15 bases in the middle. In DNA form, the CDR3 reads TGTGCCAGCTCACTTACCCCGGGATTGGACACTGAAGCTTTCTTT. It specifies CASSLTPGLDTEAFF.

The V and J genes are TRBV7-3 and TRBJ1-1; tentative D call: TRBD1 (6 bases). The CDR3 sequence is 13 residues long. CDR1 is SGHTA, CDR2 FQGTGA, per germline. Trimming removed 5 bases from V and 3 bases from J, with 10 bases in between. This chain's CDR3 is CASSVQGDTEAFF. Here the CDR3 DNA reads TGTGCCAGCAGCGTACAGGGTGACACTGAAGCTTTCTTT.

The gene calls are TRBV30 and TRBJ2-5; 8 nucleotides align to TRBD2. The J call may not be correct, given that the DNA end is closer to TRBJ2-7. CDR1 GTSNPN and CDR2 SVGIG come from the germline V gene (reference sequence). CDR3 size: 15 residues. The CDR3 nucleotides are TGTGCCTGGAGGAGGTTGGGTAGCGGGACCGCCGAGCAGTACTTC. Protein product: CAWRRLGSGTAEQYF.

The rearrangement links TRBV28 to TRBJ2-3, with 8 bases that match TRBD1. Per germline, CDR1 MDHEN and CDR2 SYDVKM. V shed 10 bases, J shed 2 bases, and the junction held 8 bases outside the gene matches. CDR3 length: 14 residues. The CDR3 nucleotides are TGTGCCACCGAGACAGGGGTCAACACAGATACGCAGTATTTT. This sequence encodes CATETGVNTDTQYF. Supplemented by reference TRBV28 and TRBJ2-3, the full variable domain reads DVKVTQSSRYLVKRTGEKVFLECVQDMDHENMFWYRQDPGLGLRLIYFSYDVKMKEKGDIPEGYSVSREKKERFSLILESASTNQTSMYLCATETGVNTDTQYFGPGTRLTVL.

This clone was picked up a small number of times. This sample includes further DNA sequences coding for the same CDR3. This chain joins TRBV7-9 and TRBJ2-3, with 9 positions matching TRBD2. The CDR3 totals 13 residues. With 5 bases clipped from V and 6 bases from J, the junction kept 3 bases outside the gene matches. Germline CDR1 SEHNR, CDR2 FQNEAQ (reference sequence). DNA of the CDR3: TGTGCCAGCAGCCTAAGCGGGAGGGATACGCAGTATTTT. This gives the protein CASSLSGRDTQYF.

Only a few counts were recorded for this clone. The chain recombines TRBV6-5 with TRBJ2-1, with a weak D call TRBD2 (6 bases). V dropped 5 bases and J dropped 6 bases, with 11 bases sitting between them. Germline values: CDR1 MNHEY, CDR2 SVGAGI. This CDR3 is 13 amino acids long. CDR3 region: CASSGGPLNEQFF. DNA of the CDR3: TGTGCCAGCAGTGGAGGGCCCCTCAATGAGCAGTTCTTC.

This clone was seen only a few times. This chain joins TRBV19 and TRBJ1-4; weak D call: TRBD1 (5 bases). Trimming left V 4 bases short and J 2 bases short, with 11 bases between. Germline V gene data show CDR1 as LNHDA and CDR2 as SQIVND (reference sequence). The CDR3 totals 15 residues. The DNA for the CDR3 is TGTGCCAGTAGTAACCTGGGGGTTACTAATGAAAAACTGTTTTTT. This encodes CASSNLGVTNEKLFF.

V usage is TRBV15 and J usage is TRBJ1-4, with unresolved D. The germline V gene has CDR1 LNHNV and CDR2 YYDKDF (reference sequence). The CDR3 is made up of 15 amino acids. Trimming cost V 3 bases and J 0 bases, with 8 bases left between them. The CDR3 DNA sequence: TGTGCCACCAGCAGGGACCCGGCAACTAATGAAAAACTGTTTTTT. Translation gives CATSRDPATNEKLFF.

J is TRBJ1-2 and V is TRBV30; no firm D call. Germline V lookup: CDR1 GTSNPN, CDR2 SVGIG (reference sequence). The CDR3 is 13 residues long. V gave up 5 bases and J gave up 0 bases, with 10 bases separating them. This chain's CDR3 is CAWGGQANYGYTF. The CDR3 bases are TGTGCCTGGGGAGGCCAAGCTAACTATGGCTACACCTTC. The variable domain in full, completed from reference TRBV30 and TRBJ1-2, reads SQTIHQWPATLVQPVGSPLSLECTVEGTSNPNLYWYRQAAGRGLQLLFYSVGIGQISSEVPQNLSASRPQDRQFILSSKKLLLSDSGFYLCAWGGQANYGYTFGSGTRLTVV.

The gene calls are TRBV18 and TRBJ2-7; 14 bases line up with TRBD2. Germline CDR1 KGHSH, CDR2 LQKENI. J gave up 5 bases and V 6 bases, and 9 bases lay outside the gene matches. The CDR3 has 16 amino acids. CDR3: CASSPGTSGRNDEQYF. In DNA, the CDR3 is TGTGCCAGCTCTCCTGGGACTAGCGGGAGAAACGACGAGCAGTACTTC.

This chain connects TRBV7-9 to TRBJ1-3, with D possibly being TRBD1 (6 bases). The length of the CDR3 is 15 residues. CDR1 and CDR2 (germline): SEHNR, FQNEAQ (reference sequence). V lost 2 bases to trimming and J lost 2 bases, with 10 bases between them. The CDR3 DNA reads as TGTGCCAGCAGCTTATCAGGGGCCGCTGGAAACACCATATATTTT. Translated: CASSLSGAAGNTIYF.

V gene TRBV5-1 combines with J gene TRBJ2-7; D is unresolved. Looked up from germline, CDR1 is SGHRS and CDR2 is YFSETQ. The ends were cut back, 3 bases at V and 5 bases at J, with 9 bases in the middle. This CDR3 comprises 12 residues. DNA for the CDR3: TGCGCCAGCAGCTCATACTCGCACGAGCAGTACTTC. It is translated as CASSSYSHEQYF.

The chain carries TRBV2 and TRBJ2-1, with 13 positions matching TRBD2. The CDR3 has 15 amino acids. The germline CDR1 and CDR2 sequences are SNHLY and FYNNEI. V shed 4 bases and J 10 bases; nucleotides not matched to a gene: 7. The CDR3: CASSARTSGRGEQFF. CDR3 DNA: TGTGCCAGCAGTGCCCGGACTAGCGGGAGAGGCGAGCAGTTCTTC. Combining the CDR3 with reference TRBV2 and TRBJ2-1 gives the whole variable domain EPEVTQTPSHQVTQMGQEVILRCVPISNHLYFYWYRQILGQKVEFLVSFYNNEISEKSEIFDDQFSVERPDGSNFTLKIRSTKLEDSAMYFCASSARTSGRGEQFFGPGTRLTVL.

The chain recombines TRBV7-2 with TRBJ2-7; D remains ambiguous. Germline loops: CDR1 SGHTA, CDR2 FQGNSA. CDR3 size: 13 residues. Trimming stripped 8 bases from V and 0 bases from J, with 11 bases between. The DNA for the CDR3 is TGTGCCAGCTCTAAAGAGCGCTCCTACGAGCAGTACTTC. This translates into CASSKERSYEQYF. The complete variable domain, with remaining parts taken from reference TRBV7-2 and TRBJ2-7, reads GAGVSQSPSNKVTEKGKDVELRCDPISGHTALYWYRQSLGQGLEFLIYFQGNSAPDKSGLPSDRFSAERTGGSVSTLTIQRTQQEDSAVYLCASSKERSYEQYFGPGTRLTVT.

The rearrangement uses TRBV19 and TRBJ2-1, with TRBD1 matching over 10 bases. The CDR3 is 16 amino acids. Trimming removed 7 bases from V and 3 bases from J; junction bases left unmatched: 9. Germline loops: CDR1 LNHDA, CDR2 SQIVND (reference sequence). The CDR3 DNA follows: TGTGCCAGTAAGAGACCGGGACAGGGGCGCTACAATGAGCAGTTCTTC. Its protein product is CASKRPGQGRYNEQFF.

The chain carries TRBV7-9 and TRBJ2-5, with 7 positions matching TRBD2. J lost 1 base, V lost 2 bases, and 1 base had no gene match. This CDR3 has 14 residues. The germline V gene encodes CDR1 SEHNR and CDR2 FQNEAQ (reference sequence). The CDR3 DNA reads as TGTGCCAGCAGCTTATCTAGCGGCCAAGAGACCCAGTACTTC. Translation gives CASSLSSGQETQYF. Together with reference TRBV7-9 and TRBJ2-5, the CDR3 gives the full variable domain: DTGVSQNPRHKITKRGQNVTFRCDPISEHNRLYWYRQTLGQGPEFLTYFQNEAQLEKSRLLSDRFSAERPKGSFSTLEIQRTEQGDSAMYLCASSLSSGQETQYFGPGTRLLVL.

Only one count was recorded for this clone. The genes are TRBV10-2 and TRBJ2-7; a weak D match, TRBD2 (5 bases). CDR1 and CDR2 from the germline V gene are WSHSY and SAAADI. V was clipped by 5 bases and J by 1 base, with 15 bases between them. This CDR3 has 15 residues. The CDR3 coding sequence is TGCGCCAGCAGTCCACCGGGATCTGATTCCTACGAGCAGTACTTC. Translated: CASSPPGSDSYEQYF.

The chain has TRBV6-1 and TRBJ2-7, with 8 bases identical to TRBD1. The CDR3 has 14 amino acids. Germline CDR1 is MNHNS and CDR2 is SASEGT. V gave up 4 bases and J gave up 3 bases; unmatched junction bases: 5. Here the CDR3 reads CASSVGQGRYEQYF. CDR3 bases: TGTGCCAGCAGTGTCGGACAGGGACGCTACGAGCAGTACTTC.